This T cell receptor (beta chain) was documented in a study of cytomegalovirus exposure and HLA in healthy donors. 60 Vbeta and 13 Jbeta primers were used in PCR. Libraries were prepared by immunoSEQ multiplex PCR; TCRdb keeps only in-frame clonotypes and omits some of them. The table shows approximately 130,000 clones, with 75% to 85% occurring only once. The CDR3 has 15 amino acids. Germline V gene lookup returns CDR1 SGHVS and CDR2 FQNEAQ. The V end was cut by 3 bases, the J end by 0 bases, with 11 bases between. V and J are TRBV7-8 and TRBJ1-1; a possible D gene is TRBD1 (5 bases). The sequenced sample was PBMCs. This clonotype was sampled from a man aged 45 to 65 in good health and CMV-seronegative. Written as DNA, the CDR3 is TGTGCCAGCAGCTTGATCAGGGAAATGAACACTGAAGCTTTCTTT. Residues: CASSLIREMNTEAFF.